This T cell receptor beta chain was found in a study of shared clonotypes between healthy human individuals. TCRdb keeps only in-frame clones here, not all; method: immunoSEQ multiplex PCR. The repertoire has about 2 million clones, about 95% of them found once; the top ten carry around 1.1%. Naive CD8 cells lacked CD45RO, underwent positive selection for CCR7 and left out terminally differentiated effector memory CD45RA+ cells. The sequenced material came from naive CD8+ T cells sorted from blood. The sequence was obtained from a young man in good health.

This CDR3 reads CAWSVDVETVHEQYF. CDR3 nucleotides: TGTGCCTGGAGTGTAGACGTCGAAACCGTCCACGAGCAGTACTTC. The rearrangement joins TRBV30 to TRBJ2-7, with D uncertain. CDR3 size: 15 residues. The V and J ends lost 0 bases and 5 bases respectively, with 17 bases between them. Germline V CDR1 and CDR2: GTSNPN, SVGIG (reference sequence).